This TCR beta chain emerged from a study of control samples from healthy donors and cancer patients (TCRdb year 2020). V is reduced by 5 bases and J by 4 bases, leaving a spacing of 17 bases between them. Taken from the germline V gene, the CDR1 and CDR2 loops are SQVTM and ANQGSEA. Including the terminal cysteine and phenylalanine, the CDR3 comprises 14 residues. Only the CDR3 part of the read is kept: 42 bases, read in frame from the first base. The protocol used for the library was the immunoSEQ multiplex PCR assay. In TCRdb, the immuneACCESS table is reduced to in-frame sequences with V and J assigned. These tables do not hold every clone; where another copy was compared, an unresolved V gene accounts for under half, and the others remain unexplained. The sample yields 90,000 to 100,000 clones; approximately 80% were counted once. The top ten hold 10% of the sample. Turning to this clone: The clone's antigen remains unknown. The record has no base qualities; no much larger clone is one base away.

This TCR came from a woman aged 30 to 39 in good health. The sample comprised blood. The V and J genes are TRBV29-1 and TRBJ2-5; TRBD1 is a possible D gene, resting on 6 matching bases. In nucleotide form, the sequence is TGCAGCGTTCCCGGGACACCCGGCGGAGAGACCCAGTACTTC. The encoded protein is CSVPGTPGGETQYF.